This entry describes one TCR beta chain. This clonotype was observed a handful of times. No cognate antigen has been identified for it. Base qualities are not provided; no much larger clone lies one nucleotide away. The library was generated by multiplex PCR. Sequencing was carried out with an Illumina HiSeq 4000. CDR3 regions were amplified by Arm-PCR with iRepertoire HTBI primers to construct TCR beta libraries. Before sequencing, the PCR products underwent gel purification. From the authors' description of their analysis: Across samples, 60 to 80 TRBV and 13 to 15 TRBJ segments were identified and used for gene usage analysis of CDR3 amino acid clonotypes. COPE and FqMerger were used to merge filtered high-quality paired reads into contigs. BLAST was used to align contigs to the IMGT TRBV, TRBD and TRBJ reference genes, and CDR3 was defined following IMGT. Highly expanded clones were defined as clonotypes with a frequency above 0.1%. Repertoire diversity was measured by Shannon entropy, and V-J evenness by the Gini coefficient. Public clonotypes were defined as clonotypes shared by more than one individual. TCRdb applied fastp at Q25 and MiXCR to the public reads, then kept only in-frame beta chains. For every CDR3 protein sequence, its rows merge into one entry that carries the most common genes and DNA. What appears here as the V and J calls and clone size reflects TCRdb's work, not the paper's. The sample records approximately 690,000 distinct CDR3 sequences, around 32% of which are singletons. Of the sample, around 40% is held by the ten largest clones.

This record belongs to a study of regulatory T cells in long-lasting Graves disease (dated by TCRdb to the early 2020s). General notes on the study: Persistent Graves' disease was defined as persistently positive TSH receptor autoantibodies together with antithyroid drug treatment for over 5 years. The study took place in China and was registered as a clinical trial. This study used TCR sequencing and RNA sequencing of peripheral blood to compare persistent Graves' disease patients against newly diagnosed Graves' disease patients. A total of around 35 samples underwent TCR sequencing: about 13 from persistent and roughly 20 from newly diagnosed Graves' disease patients. Antithyroid drugs had been taken for about 10.3 years on average by persistent Graves' disease patients in the clinical cohort.

Broad study findings and their caveats: The authors acknowledged the small sample size as a limitation that may reduce accuracy. TRBV28, TRBJ1-2 and TRBJ2-5 were preferentially used in persistent disease, while TRBV20-1 and TRBJ2-1 were favored in newly diagnosed disease. Sequencing and analysis were restricted to the TCR beta chain. Lower TCR Shannon entropy and fewer highly expanded clones were observed in persistent Graves' disease patients than in newly diagnosed patients, which suggested clonal expansion. More public clonotypes were shared among persistent patients (roughly 2,700) than among newly diagnosed patients (roughly 1,000). Because the primary lesion, thyroid tissue, could not be accessed, the study looked at peripheral blood alone.

Sample time point, as interpreted from the label and publication: persistent/refractory GD, antithyroid drugs over 5 years with positive TRAb. For both TCR sequencing and RNA sequencing, RNA was extracted from PBMCs using TRIzol. The diagnosis of Graves' disease was made according to American Thyroid Association guidelines. The patients came from an endocrinology department in Xi'an, China. Each patient gave approximately 9 milliliters of peripheral blood, collected in an EDTA anticoagulant tube. Ficoll Paque Plus density gradient separation was used to isolate PBMCs, and no further T cell sorting was performed. An Agilent 2100 Bioanalyzer and agarose gel were used to check RNA quality, while a NanoDrop 2000 measured RNA concentration. Trimming at the junction amounts to 1 base on V and 5 bases on J, and the germline ends lie 17 bases apart. Counted from cysteine to phenylalanine, this CDR3 has 15 amino acids. This entry keeps only the CDR3 DNA: 45 bases, framed from base 1. Sequences DFQATT (CDR1) and SNEGSKA (CDR2) are obtained from the germline V gene (reference sequence).

The starting material was peripheral blood mononuclear cells (PBMCs), obtained when the disease was refractory, from a patient treated with antithyroid drugs. The TCR sequence derives from a female donor with Graves disease. The chain employs TRBV20-1 and TRBJ1-1; a confident D gene designation cannot be given. The CDR3 region has the sequence CSARARALHGTEAFF. The DNA sequence reads TGCAGTGCTAGAGCCCGGGCACTCCATGGGACTGAAGCTTTCTTT.